Below, one T cell receptor (beta chain) is given with its context. Its antigen is not identified. Sequencing was performed with immunoSEQ multiplex PCR; in TCRdb, only in-frame clones are kept and a portion is missing. The sample holds under 85,000 clones, about 74% seen once. The CDR3 runs 17 residues. Trimming cost V 1 base and J 4 bases; bases outside gene matches: 13. Germline loops: CDR1 SGHDT, CDR2 YYEEEE. The sample belongs to a study of vaccination effects on CD4 cells after COVID-19. Study-level points and caveats: Healthy vaccinees had only 1 of 255 vaccine-induced clones cross-react with common cold coronaviruses.

The ViraFEST assay expanded antigen-specific CD4+ T cells with viral peptide pools before sequencing. Scientists isolated CD4+ T cells after an approximately 10-day culture period ended. Cultures got half-medium changes with IL-2 on days 3 and 7. The clonotype was recovered from a human donor who received a COVID-19 vaccine. J is TRBJ1-2 and V is TRBV5-6, with TRBD1 matching 7 bases. The sample in question was CD4+ T cells from PBMCs cultured with HCoV-229E spike peptides, obtained before COVID-19 vaccination. The CDR3 region has the DNA TGTGCCAGCAGCTTGCCAAATCTAGGGGGCGCCGGCTATGGCTACACCTTC. Translating gives CASSLPNLGGAGYGYTF.